This entry features one T cell receptor beta chain sequence. Its specificity is unknown. This entry comes from a study of T cell responses to AZD1222 COVID-19 vaccine. The study, taken as a whole, reports: Donors, mostly white British, included more females; clonal diversity was possibly underestimated. Of the AZD1222 recipients, only 5 to 7 were seropositive at baseline. Breadth and depth of Spike-specific TCRs rose after two AZD1222 doses.

Clones were sequenced by immunoSEQ multiplex PCR, and TCRdb holds only the in-frame ones, with some missing. The table records over 40,000 clones, 75% to 85% of them present only once. Sequences were derived from peripheral blood, sampled on day 0 of AZD1222 vaccination. This TCR derives from an adult in good health.

As DNA, the CDR3 is TGTGCCAGCAGCTTAAGCGGGAGTCTGGGGGAGCTGTTTTTT. Translated: CASSLSGSLGELFF. This chain links TRBV7-3 with TRBJ2-2; 7 bases fit TRBD2. The CDR3 covers 14 residues. In germline, CDR1 is SGHTA, CDR2 FQGTGA. V lost 1 base, J lost 8 bases, and 4 bases stayed unmatched. The full variable domain, in which reference TRBV7-3 and TRBJ2-2 provide the parts outside the CDR3, is GAGVSQTPSNKVTEKGKYVELRCDPISGHTALYWYRQSLGQGPEFLIYFQGTGAADDSGLPNDRFFAVRPEGSVSTLKIQRTERGDSAVYLCASSLSGSLGELFFGEGSRLTVL.